This is a list of T cell receptor beta chains from one sample in a study of blood T cell repertoires in COVID-19. The repertoire was sequenced with immunoSEQ multiplex PCR; TCRdb's copy has only in-frame clones and lacks some. The sample yields some 250,000 clones, roughly nine tenths seen once. The sample taken for sequencing was PBMCs or T cells enriched from blood (not recorded which). These receptors were collected from a human donor in a cohort exposed to, infected with or recovered from COVID-19 (not recorded which). The donor label of this sample is uncertain. CDR3s include the opening cysteine and the closing phenylalanine or tryptophan. Fields, in order: D gene, clone size, V gene, CDR3 length, J gene, CDR3 DNA, CDR3 protein. The D gene is left open where the match is weak. Part of the rows lack a size; the others show once, few, many or a class for expanded clones.

TRBD2,once,TRBV27,17,TRBJ2-6,TGTGCCAGCAGCGGCCGCGGGGGTGGGGTTGGGGCCAACGTCCTGACTTTC,CASSGRGGGVGANVLTF
.,.,TRBV25-1,15,TRBJ1-4,TGTGCCAGCACAACGACAGGCGCAACTAATGAAAAACTGTTTTTT,CASTTTGATNEKLFF
.,.,TRBV24-1,15,TRBJ2-1,TGTGCCACCAGTGATGACAGGAAAATAAACAATGAGCAGTTCTTC,CATSDDRKINNEQFF
TRBD1,.,TRBV7-9,17,TRBJ2-1,TGTGCCAGCAGCTTACCGACAGGGGGCAGGAATCAAAATGAGCAGTTCTTC,CASSLPTGGRNQNEQFF
.,.,TRBV18,12,TRBJ2-1,TGTGCCAGCTCACCACCTCTTAATGAGCAGTTCTTC,CASSPPLNEQFF
TRBD2,.,TRBV7-2,15,TRBJ2-1,TGTGCCAGCAGCTCATTAGCGGGGGGGCGAAATGAGCAGTTCTTC,CASSSLAGGRNEQFF
TRBD2,.,TRBV5-5,16,TRBJ2-2,TGTGCCAGCAGCTTATCGGGCGCTAGCGGGGCCGGGGAGCTGTTTTTT,CASSLSGASGAGELFF
.,.,TRBV7-8,16,TRBJ2-5,TGTGCCAGCAGTCCTGGGGACGGGGGTGTAGGAGAGACCCAGTACTTC,CASSPGDGGVGETQYF
TRBD2,.,TRBV4-1,18,TRBJ2-3,TGCGCCAGCAGCCAAGATATGCGTTCGGCGGGGGACGTGGATACGCAGTATTTT,CASSQDMRSAGDVDTQYF
TRBD1,.,TRBV9,14,TRBJ2-5,TGTGCCAGCAGCGCGGGACAGGGCCAAGAGACCCAGTACTTC,CASSAGQGQETQYF
.,.,TRBV7-9,16,TRBJ1-4,TGTGCCAGCAGCTTAGAGGTGGCCAGGAGGAATGAAAAACTGTTTTTT,CASSLEVARRNEKLFF
TRBD1,.,TRBV5-6,14,TRBJ2-7,TGTGCCAGCAGTCCGGGACAGCGAAGAACGGAGCAGTACTTC,CASSPGQRRTEQYF
.,.,TRBV9,18,TRBJ1-2,TGTGCCAGCAGCGTAGCCTCTGGGGCCAGCTCTCCTAACTATGGCTACACCTTC,CASSVASGASSPNYGYTF
.,.,TRBV5-4,15,TRBJ1-1,TGTGCCAGCAGCTGGCAAGGGGCACTGAACACTGAAGCTTTCTTT,CASSWQGALNTEAFF
TRBD2,.,TRBV5-1,15,TRBJ2-5,TGCGCCAGTGGTAGCGGGGGGGCCCTTCAAGAGACCCAGTACTTC,CASGSGGALQETQYF
.,.,TRBV5-4,13,TRBJ1-2,TGTGCCACCACCCGGGTAGGGGATAGAGGCTACACCTTC,CATTRVGDRGYTF
TRBD1,.,TRBV5-4,18,TRBJ1-6,TGTGCCAGCAGCTTAGGGACAGGGGGCGGGTCCTATAATTCACCCCTCCACTTT,CASSLGTGGGSYNSPLHF
TRBD1,.,TRBV7-2,14,TRBJ2-7,TGTGCCAGCAGCGCCCGGGACAGGGGTTACGAGCAGTACTTC,CASSARDRGYEQYF
TRBD1,few,TRBV10-3,18,TRBJ2-5,TGTGCCATCAGTGATGAATGGCGACAGGGGCAGTACCAAGAGACCCAGTACTTC,CAISDEWRQGQYQETQYF
TRBD1,.,TRBV30,16,TRBJ1-5,TGTGCCTGGAGTCCTTTCGACAGGGAAGGAGATCAGCCCCAGCATTTT,CAWSPFDREGDQPQHF
.,.,TRBV5-1,15,TRBJ2-3,TGCGCCAGCAGCCGCCGCGTGGGGGGTACAGATACGCAGTATTTT,CASSRRVGGTDTQYF
TRBD1,.,TRBV11-2,16,TRBJ1-3,TGTGCCAGCAGCACACCCAGGGGGAACAGGGGAAACACCATATATTTT,CASSTPRGNRGNTIYF
.,.,TRBV10-2,11,TRBJ1-2,TGCGCCAGCAGTGAGCGGGAGGGCTACACCTTC,CASSEREGYTF
.,.,TRBV10-3,14,TRBJ2-6,TGTGCCCTTTCCGAGAGCTCTGGGGCCAACGTCCTGACTTTC,CALSESSGANVLTF
.,.,TRBV4-3,15,TRBJ1-5,TGCGCCAGCAGCCAAGAACCGGGTAGCAATCAGCCCCAGCATTTT,CASSQEPGSNQPQHF
TRBD2,few,TRBV7-9,16,TRBJ2-1,TGTGCCAGCAGCGAAGTCGGCGGGGGGCATTACAATGAGCAGTTCTTC,CASSEVGGGHYNEQFF
.,once,TRBV7-9,14,TRBJ1-4,TGTGCCAGCAGCTTGTACAGCTCTAATGAAAAACTGTTTTTT,CASSLYSSNEKLFF
.,.,TRBV6-1,15,TRBJ1-3,TGTGCCAGCAGTGAACCCGGGAACTCTGGAAACACCATATATTTT,CASSEPGNSGNTIYF
TRBD1,.,TRBV29-1,12,TRBJ1-1,TGCAGCGTTCTCAGGACAGGTTCTGAAGCTTTCTTT,CSVLRTGSEAFF
TRBD1,once,TRBV5-1,17,TRBJ2-7,TGCGCCAGCAGCGCAACCCGGGACAGTCGAGGCCACTACGAGCAGTACTTC,CASSATRDSRGHYEQYF
TRBD2,few,TRBV5-4,16,TRBJ2-5,TGTGCCAGCAGCCCGCGGGGACTAGGAAACCAAGAGACCCAGTACTTC,CASSPRGLGNQETQYF
.,.,TRBV19,13,TRBJ2-1,TGTGCCAGTAGTCAACTAGCCAACAATGAGCAGTTCTTC,CASSQLANNEQFF
TRBD2,.,TRBV5-6,16,TRBJ2-5,TGTGCCAGCAGCCTACCTTCGGCGGGGGTTGGAGAGACCCAGTACTTC,CASSLPSAGVGETQYF
.,once,TRBV27,16,TRBJ2-5,TGTGCCAGCAGTAAAGGTGGGGGGTTAAAGGAAGAGACCCAGTACTTC,CASSKGGGLKEETQYF
TRBD2,.,TRBV29-1,11,TRBJ2-5,TGCAGCGTGGCAGCGGGGGAGACCCAGTACTTC,CSVAAGETQYF
.,.,TRBV19,13,TRBJ1-1,TGTGCCAGTAGTTTACAGGAGAACACTGAAGCTTTCTTT,CASSLQENTEAFF
.,.,TRBV4-2,14,TRBJ2-7,TGTGCCAGCAGCCAAGACCAGGAGGAGATAGAGCAGTACTTC,CASSQDQEEIEQYF
TRBD1,.,TRBV30,13,TRBJ1-2,TGTGCCTGGAAGGAACAGGGGTTGTATGGCTACACCTTC,CAWKEQGLYGYTF
TRBD1,.,TRBV7-8,18,TRBJ2-1,TGTGCCAGCAGCTCCGTTCCGGCGTGGGACAGGGAGGGCAATGAGCAGTTCTTC,CASSSVPAWDREGNEQFF
TRBD2,.,TRBV3-1/TRBV3-2,19,TRBJ2-5,TGTGCCAGCAGCCTGTGGACTAGCGGATGGGAAGGGGGCCAAGAGACCCAGTACTTC,CASSLWTSGWEGGQETQYF
.,.,TRBV5-4,13,TRBJ2-5,TGTGCCAGCAGCTTGGCAGGGCTAGAGACCCAGTACTTC,CASSLAGLETQYF
TRBD1,once,TRBV6-5,14,TRBJ2-5,TGTGCCAGCGGTCAGGGGGACGGAGAAGAGACCCAGTACTTC,CASGQGDGEETQYF
.,.,TRBV5-1,15,TRBJ1-1,TGCGCCAGCAGCTTGGCGGCGGAGAAGAACACTGAAGCTTTCTTT,CASSLAAEKNTEAFF